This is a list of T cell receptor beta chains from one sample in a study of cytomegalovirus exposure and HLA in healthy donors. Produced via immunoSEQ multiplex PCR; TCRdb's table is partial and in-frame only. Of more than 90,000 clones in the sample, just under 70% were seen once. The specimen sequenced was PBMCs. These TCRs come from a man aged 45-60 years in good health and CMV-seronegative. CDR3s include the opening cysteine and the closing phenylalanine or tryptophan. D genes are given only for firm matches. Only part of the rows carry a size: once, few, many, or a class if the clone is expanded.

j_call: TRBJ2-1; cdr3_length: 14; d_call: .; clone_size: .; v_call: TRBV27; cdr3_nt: TGTGCCAGCAGTTTCCCGAGCTCCTACAATGAGCAGTTCTTC; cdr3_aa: CASSFPSSYNEQFF
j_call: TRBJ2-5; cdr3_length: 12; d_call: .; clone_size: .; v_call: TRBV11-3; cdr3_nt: TGTGCCAGCAGCTTAGTTATGGAGACCCAGTACTTC; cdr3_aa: CASSLVMETQYF
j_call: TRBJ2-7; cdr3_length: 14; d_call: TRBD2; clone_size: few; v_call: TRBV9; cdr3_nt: TGTGCCAGCAGCGTATCGGCGGGGGCCTACGAGCAGTACTTC; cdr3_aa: CASSVSAGAYEQYF
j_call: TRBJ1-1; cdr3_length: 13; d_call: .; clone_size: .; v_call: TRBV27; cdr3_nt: TGTGCCAGCAGTCCTCACTGGAACACTGAAGCTTTCTTT; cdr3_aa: CASSPHWNTEAFF
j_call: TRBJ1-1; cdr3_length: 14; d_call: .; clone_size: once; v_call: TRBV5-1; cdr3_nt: TGCGCCAGCAAAGGGGGGGGAGTCAACACTGAAGCTTTCTTT; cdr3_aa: CASKGGGVNTEAFF
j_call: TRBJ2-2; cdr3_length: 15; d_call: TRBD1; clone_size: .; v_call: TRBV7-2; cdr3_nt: TGTGCCAGCAGCTTCCGGGACAGGGGGCGCGGGGAGCTGTTTTTT; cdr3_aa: CASSFRDRGRGELFF
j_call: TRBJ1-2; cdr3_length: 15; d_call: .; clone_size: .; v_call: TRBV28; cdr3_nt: TGTGCCAGCAGCACCTATTGGGGGCCTAACTATGGCTACACCTTC; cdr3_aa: CASSTYWGPNYGYTF
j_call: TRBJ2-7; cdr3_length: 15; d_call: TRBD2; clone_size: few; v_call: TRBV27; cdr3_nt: TGTGCCAGCAGGGCTATGGGACTAGCGGCTTACGAGCAGTACTTC; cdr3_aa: CASRAMGLAAYEQYF
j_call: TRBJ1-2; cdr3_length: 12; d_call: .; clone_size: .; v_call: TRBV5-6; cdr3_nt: TGTGCCAGCAGCCTAGACAGAGATGGCTACACCTTC; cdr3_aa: CASSLDRDGYTF
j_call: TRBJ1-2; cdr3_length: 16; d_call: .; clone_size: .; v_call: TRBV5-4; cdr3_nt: TGTGCCAGCAGCTTGGTAGGGCGGGAAGGTCAATATGGCTACACCTTC; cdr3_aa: CASSLVGREGQYGYTF
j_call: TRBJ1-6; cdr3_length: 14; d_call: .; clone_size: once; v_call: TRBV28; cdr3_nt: TGTGCCAGCAGTTTATCAGGGAATTACTCACCCCTCCACTTT; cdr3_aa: CASSLSGNYSPLHF
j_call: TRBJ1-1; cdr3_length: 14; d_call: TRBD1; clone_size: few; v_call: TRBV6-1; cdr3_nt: TGTGCCAGCAGTGACTACAGGGGTGAGACTGAAGCTTTCTTT; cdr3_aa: CASSDYRGETEAFF
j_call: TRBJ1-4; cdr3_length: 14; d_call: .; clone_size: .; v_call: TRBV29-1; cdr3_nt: TGCAGCGTTGCAAGGCGACAAACTAATGAAAAACTGTTTTTT; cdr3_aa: CSVARRQTNEKLFF
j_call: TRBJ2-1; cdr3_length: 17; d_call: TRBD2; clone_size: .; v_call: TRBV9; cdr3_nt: TGTGCCAGCAGCGACCGAGGCGTAGCGGGAGTCGGAGATGAGCAGTTCTTC; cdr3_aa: CASSDRGVAGVGDEQFF
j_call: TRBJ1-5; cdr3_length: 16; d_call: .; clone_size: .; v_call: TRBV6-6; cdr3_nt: TGTGCCAGCAGCCGGGGGGGGCGGACTTCGGGACAGCCCCAGCATTTT; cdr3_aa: CASSRGGRTSGQPQHF
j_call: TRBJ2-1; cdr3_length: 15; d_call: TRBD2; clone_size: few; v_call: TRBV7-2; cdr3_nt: TGTGCCAGCAGTTCACTAGCGGGAACCCTCAATGAGCAGTTCTTC; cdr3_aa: CASSSLAGTLNEQFF
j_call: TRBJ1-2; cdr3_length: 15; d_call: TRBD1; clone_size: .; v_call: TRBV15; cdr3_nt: TGTGCCACCAGCAGCCGACAGGGTGGGGTCTATGGCTACACCTTC; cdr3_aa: CATSSRQGGVYGYTF
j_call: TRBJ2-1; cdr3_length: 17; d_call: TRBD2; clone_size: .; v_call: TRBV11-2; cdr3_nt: TGTGCCAGCAGGAGACTAGCGGGGGGGCCGGTCTACAATGAGCAGTTCTTC; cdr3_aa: CASRRLAGGPVYNEQFF
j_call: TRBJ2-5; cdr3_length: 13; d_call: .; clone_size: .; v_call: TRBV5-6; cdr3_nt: TGTGCCAGCAGCTTATCAGGGGCAGAGACCCAGTACTTC; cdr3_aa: CASSLSGAETQYF
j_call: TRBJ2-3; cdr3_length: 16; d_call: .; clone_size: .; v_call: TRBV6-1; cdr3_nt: TGTGCCAGCAGAGAACCGACTACGGAAATCACAGATACGCAGTATTTT; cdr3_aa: CASREPTTEITDTQYF
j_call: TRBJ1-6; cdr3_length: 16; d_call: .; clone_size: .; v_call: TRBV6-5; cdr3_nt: TGTGCCAGCAGTTACTCGACGCGGGACGGAAATTCACCCCTCCACTTT; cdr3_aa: CASSYSTRDGNSPLHF
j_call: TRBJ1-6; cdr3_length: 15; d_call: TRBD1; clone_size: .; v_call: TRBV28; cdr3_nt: TGTGCCAGCAGCCCAGCAGGGGGCGCGTATTCACCCCTCCACTTT; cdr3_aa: CASSPAGGAYSPLHF
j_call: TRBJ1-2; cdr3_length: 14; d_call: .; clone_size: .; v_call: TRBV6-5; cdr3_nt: TGTGCCAGCAGTTACTCGTCACAGGCAAATGGCTACACCTTC; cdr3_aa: CASSYSSQANGYTF
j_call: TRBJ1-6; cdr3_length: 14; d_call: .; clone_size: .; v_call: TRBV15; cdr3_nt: TGTGCCACCAGCAGCAGGGGCCGTAATTCACCCCTCCACTTT; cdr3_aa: CATSSRGRNSPLHF
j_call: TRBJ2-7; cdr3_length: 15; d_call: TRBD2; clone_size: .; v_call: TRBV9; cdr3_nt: TGTGCCAGCAGCGTAGGACTAGCGGCCGCCTACGAGCAGTACTTC; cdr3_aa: CASSVGLAAAYEQYF
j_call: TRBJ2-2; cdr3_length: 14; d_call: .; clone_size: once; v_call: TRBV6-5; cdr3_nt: TGTGCCAGCAGTTACTCGAGCGGAACCGGGGAGCTGTTTTTT; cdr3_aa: CASSYSSGTGELFF
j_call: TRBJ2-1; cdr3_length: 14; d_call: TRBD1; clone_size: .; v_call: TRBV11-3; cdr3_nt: TGTGCCAGCAGCTCATCGACAGGGTACAATGAGCAGTTCTTC; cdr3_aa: CASSSSTGYNEQFF
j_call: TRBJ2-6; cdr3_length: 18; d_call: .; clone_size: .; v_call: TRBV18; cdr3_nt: TGTGCCAGCTCTCGAAAGGGGAATTTCCGCTCTGGGGCCAACGTCCTGACTTTC; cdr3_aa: CASSRKGNFRSGANVLTF
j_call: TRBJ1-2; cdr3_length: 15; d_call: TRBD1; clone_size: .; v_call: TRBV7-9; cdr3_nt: TGTGCCAGCAGCGCCCGGGACAGGGTTCTCTATGGCTACACCTTC; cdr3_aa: CASSARDRVLYGYTF
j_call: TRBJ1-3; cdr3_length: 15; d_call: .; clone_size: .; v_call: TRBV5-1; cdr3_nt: TGCGCCAGCAGGCGAACAGGGACCTCTGGAAACACCATATATTTT; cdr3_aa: CASRRTGTSGNTIYF
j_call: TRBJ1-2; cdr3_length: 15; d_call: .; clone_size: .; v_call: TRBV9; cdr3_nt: TGTGCCAGCAGCTCAGGACGGGGAGGAGCCTATGGCTACACCTTC; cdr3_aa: CASSSGRGGAYGYTF
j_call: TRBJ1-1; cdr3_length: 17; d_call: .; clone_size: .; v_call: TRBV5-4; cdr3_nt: TGTGCCAGCAGCCTCCCTTACTCCAGGGAGGTGGGCGCTGAAGCTTTCTTT; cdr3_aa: CASSLPYSREVGAEAFF
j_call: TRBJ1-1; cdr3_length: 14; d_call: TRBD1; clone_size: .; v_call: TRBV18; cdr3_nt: TGTGCCAGCTCACCTCGGACAGGGAGGACTGAAGCTTTCTTT; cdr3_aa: CASSPRTGRTEAFF
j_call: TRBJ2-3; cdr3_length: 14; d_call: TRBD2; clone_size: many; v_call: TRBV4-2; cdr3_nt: TGTGCCAGCAGCCAAGGGACTAGCGGGAGTAGGGGGTATTTT; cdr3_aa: CASSQGTSGSRGYF
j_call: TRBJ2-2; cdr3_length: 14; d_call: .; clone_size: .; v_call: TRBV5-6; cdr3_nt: TGTGCCAGCAGCTTGGAGCCGAACACCGGGGAGCTGTTTTTT; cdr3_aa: CASSLEPNTGELFF
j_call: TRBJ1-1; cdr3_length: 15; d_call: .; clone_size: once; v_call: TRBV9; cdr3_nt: TGTGCCAGCAGCACCCAGACAGGCGCTGGCACTGAAGCTTTCTTT; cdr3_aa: CASSTQTGAGTEAFF
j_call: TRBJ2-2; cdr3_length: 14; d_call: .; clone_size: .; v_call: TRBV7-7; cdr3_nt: TGTGCTAGCAGCTTAGGCCGAGGTCGCGGGGAGCTGTTTTTT; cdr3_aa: CASSLGRGRGELFF